This T cell receptor beta chain was identified in a study of blood T cell repertoires in COVID-19 (dated by TCRdb to about 2020). Notes on the research overall: Samples from collaborators originated in the United States, Italy and Spain and spanned both the acute and convalescent phases of COVID-19. The material from the prospective study consisted of cDNA or gDNA derived from T cells, B-cell-depleted T cells, or PBMCs. Samples came from the ongoing ImmuneRACE study (first 160 participants) plus 1,254 subjects from 6 global collaborators. A de-identified subject ID, COVID-19 status, age in years and sex were almost always included in the sample metadata. The dataset comprised deeply sampled blood TCRbeta repertoires from subjects exposed to, actively infected with, or recovered from COVID-19. The repertoires were released in a freely available public database intended as a resource for research on the immune response to SARS-CoV-2. HLA class I and class II types, where available, came from metadata supplied by the sample provider rather than from assay-based typing.

TCRbeta CDR3 regions were amplified from genomic DNA by means of the immunoSEQ Assay, a bias-controlled multiplex PCR. Under the source paper's analysis protocol: Nucleated cell counts per sample were estimated from amplification of reference gene primers within the assay. To quantify the absolute abundance of each unique TCRbeta CDR3 rearrangement, sequence reads were collapsed and filtered. For each sample, productive Simpson clonality was calculated as the square root of Simpson's diversity index over productive rearrangements. TCRdb's version of the immuneACCESS table is confined to in-frame rearrangements and falls short of the full clone set. An unresolved V gene accounts for under half of the shortfall where checked; the remainder is of unknown origin. V, J and clone size were drawn from that table, and D and trimming were deduced from the DNA. Present in this sample are just over 300,000 clones, about nine tenths of which were seen just once. The ten biggest clones cover about 2.5% of the sample.

With respect to this clone: There is no known antigen for this receptor. The input lacks base qualities; no much larger clone sits a single base away.

The collaborating institutions used their own protocols to collect whole blood in K2EDTA tubes. For TCRbeta analysis, collaborators shipped samples as frozen whole blood, isolated PBMCs, or DNA extracted from either of those sample types. The investigation overall reported the following: The quantity of clinical and demographic metadata differed by source and by participant and was supplied without curation.

CDR1 and CDR2, per the germline V gene, are MDHEN and SYDVKM. At the junction V is shortened by 2 bases and J by 1 base, with 18 bases in between. The CDR3 covers 18 residues, taking in both the cysteine and the phenylalanine. The read is trimmed to its CDR3 DNA, 54 bases read in frame from base 1. Input material: peripheral blood. The rearrangement joined TRBV28 to TRBJ1-3; confidence is insufficient to name the D gene. This receptor was taken from a young man with active or convalescent COVID-19. The nucleotides are TGTGCCAGCAGTTTAGGACCCGGTGGTGGGAGGTCTGGAAACACCATATATTTT. Protein translation: CASSLGPGGGRSGNTIYF. Here the CDR3 is joined to the reference TRBV28 and TRBJ1-3 genes, and the full variable domain is: DVKVTQSSRYLVKRTGEKVFLECVQDMDHENMFWYRQDPGLGLRLIYFSYDVKMKEKGDIPEGYSVSREKKERFSLILESASTNQTSMYLCASSLGPGGGRSGNTIYFGEGSWLTVV.